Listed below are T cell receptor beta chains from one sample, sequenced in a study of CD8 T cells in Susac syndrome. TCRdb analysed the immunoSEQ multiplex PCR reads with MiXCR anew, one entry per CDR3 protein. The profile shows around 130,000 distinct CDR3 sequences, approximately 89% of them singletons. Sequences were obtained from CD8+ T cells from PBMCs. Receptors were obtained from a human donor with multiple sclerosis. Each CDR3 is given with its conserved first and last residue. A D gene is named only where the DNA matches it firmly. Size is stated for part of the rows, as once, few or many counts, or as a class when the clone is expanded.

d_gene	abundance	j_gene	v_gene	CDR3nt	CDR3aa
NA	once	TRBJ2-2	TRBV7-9	TGTGCCAGCAGCTCTAAAGACAGGTCCGGGGAGCTGTTTTTT	CASSSKDRSGELFF
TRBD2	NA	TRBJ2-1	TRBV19	TGTGCCAGTAGTATACTAGCGGGAGGAAATGAGCAGTTCTTC	CASSILAGGNEQFF
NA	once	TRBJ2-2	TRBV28	TGTGCCAGCAGTTTATTTCTTCAAACGGGGGAGCTGTTTTTT	CASSLFLQTGELFF
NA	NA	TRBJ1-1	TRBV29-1	TGCAGCGTCATAGAGTTCACTGAAGCTTTCTTT	CSVIEFTEAFF
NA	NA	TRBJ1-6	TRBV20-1	TGCAGTGCCTCGGGACACCTTGGGGGGGATTCACCCCTCCACTTT	CSASGHLGGDSPLHF
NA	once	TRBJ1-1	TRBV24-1	TGTGCCACCAGTGATCGGTTGAACACTGAAGCTTTCTTT	CATSDRLNTEAFF
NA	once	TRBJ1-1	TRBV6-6	TGTGCCAGCAGTTACGACCCGACGGACACTGAAGCTTTCTTT	CASSYDPTDTEAFF
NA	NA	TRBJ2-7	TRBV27	TGTGCCAGCAGTTTAATGGAGGGAGCGTCCTACGAGCAGTACTTC	CASSLMEGASYEQYF
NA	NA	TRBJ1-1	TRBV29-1	TGCAGCGTTGAAATTAACACTGAAGCTTTCTTT	CSVEINTEAFF
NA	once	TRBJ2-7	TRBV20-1	TGCAGTGCTTCCAGCTCGACTTCCACCTACGAGCAGTACTTC	CSASSSTSTYEQYF
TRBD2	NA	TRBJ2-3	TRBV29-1	TGCAGCGCCGATGTTGGACTAGCGGGAATGCAGTATTTT	CSADVGLAGMQYF
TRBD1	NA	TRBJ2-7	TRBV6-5	TGTGCCAGCAGACCCGACAGGGCCCGCCCGGACGAGCAGTACTTC	CASRPDRARPDEQYF
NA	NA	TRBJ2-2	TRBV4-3	TGCGCCAGCAGCCCTGCGGCAGGGAATGCCGGGGAGCTGTTTTTT	CASSPAAGNAGELFF
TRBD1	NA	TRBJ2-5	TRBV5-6	TGTGCCAGCAGCGGGACAGGGATAGAGACCCAGTACTTC	CASSGTGIETQYF
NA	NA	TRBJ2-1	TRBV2	TGTGCCAGCTTTAGCGGCAATGAGCAGTTCTTC	CASFSGNEQFF
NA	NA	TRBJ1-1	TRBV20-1	TGCAGTGCTAGAGATCCCCCCCGGGCTTTCTTT	CSARDPPRAFF
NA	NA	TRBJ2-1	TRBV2	TGTGCCAGCAATGATTACAATGAGCAGTTCTTC	CASNDYNEQFF
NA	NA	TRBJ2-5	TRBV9	TGTGCCAGCAGCGGCTTTGAGGAGACCCAGTACTTC	CASSGFEETQYF
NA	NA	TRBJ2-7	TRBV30	TGTGCCTGGAGTATGGGATCTGAGCAGTACTTC	CAWSMGSEQYF
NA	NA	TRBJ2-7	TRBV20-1	TGCAGTGCTAGGGAAAGCGGTACCTACGAGCAGTACTTC	CSARESGTYEQYF
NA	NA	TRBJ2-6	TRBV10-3	TGTGCCACACACTCGGGGTCCCTCTCTGGGGCCAACGTCCTGACTTTC	CATHSGSLSGANVLTF
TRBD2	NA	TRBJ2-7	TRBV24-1	TGTGCCACCAGTGATTCGGGACTAGCCACCTACGAGCAGTACTTC	CATSDSGLATYEQYF
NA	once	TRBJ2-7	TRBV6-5	TGTGCCAGCAGTTACGTCGGTACCTCAGAGAGCTACGAGCAGTACTTC	CASSYVGTSESYEQYF
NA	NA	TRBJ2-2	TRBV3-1	TGTGCCAGCAGCCTGGGACAAACGAACACCGGGGAGCTGTTTTTT	CASSLGQTNTGELFF
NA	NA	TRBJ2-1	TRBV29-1	TGCAGCGTTGAAGATCGGCAGGAATTTTACAATGAGCAGTTCTTC	CSVEDRQEFYNEQFF
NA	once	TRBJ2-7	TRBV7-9	TGTGCCAGCGGGACGGCCTTCTACGAGCAGTACTTC	CASGTAFYEQYF
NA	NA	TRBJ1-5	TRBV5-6	TGTGCCAGCAGCTTGGGCGACAGCCTCAATCAGCCCCAGCATTTT	CASSLGDSLNQPQHF